These 21 T cell receptor beta chains were all obtained from the same sample, sequenced in a study of blood T cell repertoires in COVID-19. Using immunoSEQ multiplex PCR, the repertoire was profiled, and TCRdb retains in-frame clones only, with some absent. Among 150,000 to 200,000 clones listed, around nine tenths were seen once. The sequencing input was peripheral blood. Every receptor here comes from a human donor in a cohort sampled during active COVID-19.

The chain couples TRBV5-1 to TRBJ1-4; 7 bases line up with TRBD1. The CDR3 is 15 residues long. Trimming at V came to 4 bases and at J to 8 bases, leaving 11 bases not matched to a gene. Germline CDR1 reads SGHRS; CDR2 reads YFSETQ. In DNA form, the CDR3 reads TGCGCCAGCAGCCCCGCGGACAGGAACTTAGAAAAACTGTTTTTT. Its protein product is CASSPADRNLEKLFF.

The chain recombines TRBV7-2 with TRBJ1-2; tentative D call: TRBD1 (5 bases). Per the germline V gene, CDR1 is SGHTA and CDR2 is FQGNSA. The CDR3 loop spans 13 amino acids. With 1 base removed from V and 8 bases from J, the gap between germline ends came to 11 bases. The CDR3 protein is CASSLGRVEGYTF. The CDR3 nucleotides are TGTGCCAGCAGCTTAGGCAGGGTTGAGGGCTACACCTTC. The whole variable domain, remainder taken from reference TRBV7-2 and TRBJ1-2, is GAGVSQSPSNKVTEKGKDVELRCDPISGHTALYWYRQSLGQGLEFLIYFQGNSAPDKSGLPSDRFSAERTGGSVSTLTIQRTQQEDSAVYLCASSLGRVEGYTFGSGTRLTVV.

The chain carries TRBV9 and TRBJ2-7; 11 bases map to TRBD1. This CDR3 comprises 15 residues. Germline-derived CDR1 and CDR2 are SGDLS and YYNGEE. V trimming: 2 bases; J trimming: 4 bases; junction bases outside the gene matches: 5. CDR3 coding DNA: TGTGCCAGCAGCGTCGGGACAGGGGGTGTTTACGAGCAGTACTTC. Protein sequence: CASSVGTGGVYEQYF.

This clone was detected many times. The V and J genes are TRBV30 and TRBJ2-6, with 12 positions matching TRBD2. CDR1 is GTSNPN, CDR2 SVGIG, per germline (reference sequence). The CDR3 runs 17 residues. Trimming at V came to 1 base and at J to 1 base, leaving 2 bases not matched to a gene. Here the CDR3 reads CAWSGLAGESGANVLTF. The CDR3 DNA reads TGTGCCTGGAGTGGACTAGCGGGAGAATCTGGGGCCAACGTCCTGACTTTC.

The chain has TRBV7-9 and TRBJ1-1; a weak D match, TRBD1 (6 bases). Germline assignment: CDR1 SEHNR and CDR2 FQNEAQ (reference sequence). The CDR3 spans 13 residues. The V end was cut by 5 bases, the J end by 10 bases, with 17 bases between. The CDR3 nucleotides are TGTGCCAGCAGCACGAGTCAGGGGCGTGCAGCTTTCTTT. Translating gives CASSTSQGRAAFF.

V gene TRBV6-2 or TRBV6-3 combines with J gene TRBJ1-2, with 7 positions matching TRBD1. V was pared by 5 bases and J by 5 bases, with 5 bases of the junction left unmatched. CDR1 and CDR2 from the germline V gene are MNHEY and SVGEGT. This CDR3 has 13 amino acids. The CDR3, as DNA: TGTGCCAGCAGTCGTAACAGGGGTTATGGCTACACCTTC. Amino acid sequence: CASSRNRGYGYTF.

V usage is TRBV27 and J usage is TRBJ1-3, with D tentatively TRBD1 (5 bases). The germline V gene has CDR1 MNHEY and CDR2 SMNVEV (reference sequence). The CDR3 has 14 amino acids. Trimming stripped 2 bases from V and 2 bases from J, with 7 bases between. The chain's CDR3 is CASSLQGTGNTIYF. The CDR3 bases are TGTGCCAGCAGTTTACAGGGAACTGGAAACACCATATATTTT.

The rearrangement links TRBV5-1 to TRBJ2-5, with D maybe TRBD2 (6 bases). The CDR3 totals 15 residues. The V end was cut by 2 bases, the J end by 5 bases, with 16 bases between. CDR1 and CDR2 from the germline V gene are SGHRS and YFSETQ. The CDR3 reads CASSLNRPGGETQYF. CDR3 coding DNA: TGCGCCAGCAGCTTAAACAGACCTGGGGGGGAGACCCAGTACTTC.

This clone has a single count. The chain links TRBV6-2 or TRBV6-3 to TRBJ1-2; a weak D match, TRBD1 (6 bases). Germline CDR1 is MNHEY and CDR2 is SVGEGT. This CDR3 has 15 residues. With 1 base removed from V and 7 bases from J, the gap between germline ends came to 16 bases. CDR3 coding DNA: TGTGCCAGCAGTTACTATGCCCCAGGGGCTGGTGGCTACACCTTC. Translated, it gives CASSYYAPGAGGYTF.

The CDR3 DNA is TGTGCCAGCAGTAACAGGGAAAACACTGAAGCTTTCTTT. The encoded protein is CASSNRENTEAFF. This rearrangement joins TRBV6-5 to TRBJ1-1; D might be TRBD1 (6 bases). Trimming shortened V by 5 bases and J by 2 bases, and 9 bases separated the two germline ends. CDR3 length: 13 amino acids. Germline V CDR1 and CDR2: MNHEY, SVGAGI.

The chain combines TRBV12-5 with TRBJ2-1; no clear D. The germline V gene encodes CDR1 LGHNT and CDR2 FRNRAP. V was cut by 3 bases and J by 7 bases, with 7 bases left in between. The CDR3 loop spans 12 amino acids. CDR3 protein: CASGFGANEQFF. The CDR3 nucleotides read TGTGCTAGTGGTTTTGGAGCTAATGAGCAGTTCTTC.

This chain connects TRBV7-9 to TRBJ2-2; 13 bases map to TRBD2. V was pared by 5 bases and J by 5 bases, with 5 bases of the junction left unmatched. The length of the CDR3 is 16 residues. Germline V lookup: CDR1 SEHNR, CDR2 FQNEAQ (reference sequence). The DNA for the CDR3 is TGTGCCAGCAGCCCACCGGGACTAGCGGGAACCGGGGAGCTGTTTTTT. This codes for CASSPPGLAGTGELFF.

The chain uses TRBV5-1 and TRBJ1-1; D may be TRBD1 (5 bases). Trimming took 4 bases from V and 1 from J, leaving 8 bases between them. The germline V gene encodes CDR1 SGHRS and CDR2 YFSETQ. The CDR3 consists of 13 residues. CDR3 sequence reads: CASSEQGNTEAFF. CDR3 bases: TGCGCCAGCAGCGAGCAGGGGAACACTGAAGCTTTCTTT.

This clone has a handful of counts. A much larger clone sits a single nucleotide away, making a read error possible. The same CDR3 can be traced to other DNA sequences in this sample. The chain recombines TRBV2 with TRBJ2-2; 13 nucleotides line up with TRBD2. This CDR3 has 19 residues. Germline V lookup: CDR1 SNHLY, CDR2 FYNNEI. V shed 3 bases, J shed 4 bases, and the junction held 11 bases outside the gene matches. DNA of the CDR3: TGTGCCAGCAGTGAGATAACTAGCGGGGGGGCGGCCTTCACCGGGGAGCTGTTTTTT. This sequence encodes CASSEITSGGAAFTGELFF.

CDR3 loop: CASSLTRGLGRYEQYF. DNA of the CDR3: TGTGCCAGCAGTTTAACCCGGGGACTTGGGCGCTACGAGCAGTACTTC. The rearrangement uses TRBV28 and TRBJ2-7, with D possibly being TRBD2 (6 bases). The CDR3 totals 16 residues. Germline assignment: CDR1 MDHEN and CDR2 SYDVKM. V was cut by 2 bases and J by 3 bases, with 17 bases left in between.

The chain links TRBV15 to TRBJ2-7, with 10 bases aligning to TRBD1. CDR3 size: 16 residues. Trimming cost V 5 bases and J 2 bases; bases outside gene matches: 9. The germline gives CDR1 LNHNV, CDR2 YYDKDF (reference sequence). CDR3 sequence (DNA): TGTGCCACCAGCGTCAACACCGGGACAGGGGCCTACGAGCAGTACTTC. This translates into CATSVNTGTGAYEQYF.

The rearrangement uses TRBV28 and TRBJ1-6; D may be TRBD1 (6 bases). The CDR3 totals 14 residues. V gave up 1 base and J gave up 10 bases, with 11 bases separating them. Germline CDR1 is MDHEN and CDR2 is SYDVKM. The CDR3 region has the DNA TGTGCCAGCAGTTTATCGGGGGGCCCCTCACCCCTCCACTTT. This encodes CASSLSGGPSPLHF. Combining the CDR3 with reference TRBV28 and TRBJ1-6 gives the whole variable domain DVKVTQSSRYLVKRTGEKVFLECVQDMDHENMFWYRQDPGLGLRLIYFSYDVKMKEKGDIPEGYSVSREKKERFSLILESASTNQTSMYLCASSLSGGPSPLHFGNGTRLTVT.

In this sample, this clone turned up a few times. Sequence at one end of the junction differs from germline and may be a read error. The V call is TRBV7-7, the J call TRBJ2-7, with 10 bases lining up with TRBD1. This CDR3 has 15 residues. Per the germline V gene, CDR1 is SSHAT and CDR2 is FNYEAQ (reference sequence). The CDR3 loop is CASSPGTGVSYEQYF. CDR3 DNA: TGTGCTAGCAGCCCGGGGACAGGGGTATCCTACGAGCAGTACTTC.

There are a few counts of this clone. This chain joins TRBV6-5 and TRBJ1-4; possible D gene TRBD1, 5 bases. The germline gives CDR1 MNHEY, CDR2 SVGAGI. V was trimmed by 0 bases and J by 3 bases, leaving 11 bases between them. The CDR3 consists of 16 residues. DNA for the CDR3: TGTGCCAGCAGTTACTCGTATCAGGGCTCTAATGAAAAACTGTTTTTT. Encoded protein: CASSYSYQGSNEKLFF.

The chain joins TRBV24-1 to TRBJ2-1; 9 nucleotides agree with TRBD2. Germline CDR1 reads KGHDR; CDR2 reads SFDVKD. With V trimmed by 0 bases and J by 5 bases, 7 bases remained unmatched. The CDR3 consists of 17 residues. This CDR3 is CATSDLQSGGRNNEQFF. CDR3 DNA sequence: TGTGCCACCAGTGATTTGCAAAGCGGGGGGCGGAACAATGAGCAGTTCTTC.

V and J are TRBV5-6 and TRBJ2-5; 7 nucleotides align to TRBD2. Trimming took 2 bases from V and 2 from J; bases not matched to a gene: 3. The germline CDR1 and CDR2 sequences are SGHDT and YYEEEE. This CDR3 is 14 amino acids long. Written as DNA, the CDR3 is TGTGCCAGCAGCTTTCTAGCGGTTCAAGAGACCCAGTACTTC. As protein: CASSFLAVQETQYF.